Listed below are T cell receptor beta chains from one sample, sequenced in a study of cytomegalovirus exposure and HLA in healthy donors. The method was immunoSEQ multiplex PCR; TCRdb's version includes in-frame clones alone and lacks a portion of them. Among around 94,000 clones listed, about 62% were seen once. The sample comprised PBMCs. Receptors originate from a human donor in good health. The CDR3 runs from the conserved cysteine through the conserved F or W. The order of the fields is clone size, D gene, J gene, V gene, CDR3 protein, CDR3 DNA. The D gene is left open where the match is weak. Clone size is given for some rows only: seen once, a few or many times, or a class if the clone is expanded.

NA,TRBD1,TRBJ1-2,TRBV5-1,CASSPGTDPVTNYGYTF,TGCGCCAGCAGCCCAGGGACAGATCCCGTCACTAACTATGGCTACACCTTC
few,TRBD1,TRBJ1-4,TRBV10-1,CASSEGGGPFNEKLFF,TGCGCCAGCAGTGAAGGAGGGGGCCCTTTTAATGAAAAACTGTTTTTT
few,TRBD2,TRBJ2-5,TRBV7-6,CASSFLAGGYETQYF,TGTGCCAGCAGCTTTCTAGCGGGAGGGTATGAGACCCAGTACTTC
NA,NA,TRBJ2-3,TRBV15,CATRLSGRRDTQYF,TGTGCCACCAGATTATCCGGGAGAAGAGATACGCAGTATTTT
NA,TRBD2,TRBJ2-2,TRBV10-2,CASRGLAFVVDTGELFF,TGCGCCAGCAGGGGACTAGCCTTCGTCGTGGACACCGGGGAGCTGTTTTTT
NA,NA,TRBJ1-1,TRBV27,CASRFNRNTEAFF,TGTGCCAGCAGATTCAACAGGAACACTGAAGCTTTCTTT
NA,TRBD2,TRBJ2-3,TRBV9,CASSGTGGRADTQYF,TGTGCCAGCAGCGGAACGGGAGGGCGCGCAGATACGCAGTATTTT
NA,TRBD1,TRBJ1-1,TRBV27,CASSATGGRRAEAFF,TGTGCCAGCAGCGCCACAGGGGGGAGGAGGGCTGAAGCTTTCTTT
few,NA,TRBJ2-7,TRBV4-2,CASSQEASASYEQYF,TGTGCCAGCAGCCAAGAGGCTAGCGCTTCCTACGAGCAGTACTTC
NA,TRBD1,TRBJ1-2,TRBV30,CAWRPPGQGNYGYTF,TGTGCCTGGAGGCCACCGGGACAGGGGAACTATGGCTACACCTTC
NA,NA,TRBJ2-7,TRBV19,CASGAGPYEQYF,TGTGCCAGCGGGGCGGGGCCCTACGAGCAGTACTTC
NA,TRBD2,TRBJ2-7,TRBV6-5,CASQLGGAYEQYF,TGTGCCAGCCAACTGGGGGGGGCCTACGAGCAGTACTTC